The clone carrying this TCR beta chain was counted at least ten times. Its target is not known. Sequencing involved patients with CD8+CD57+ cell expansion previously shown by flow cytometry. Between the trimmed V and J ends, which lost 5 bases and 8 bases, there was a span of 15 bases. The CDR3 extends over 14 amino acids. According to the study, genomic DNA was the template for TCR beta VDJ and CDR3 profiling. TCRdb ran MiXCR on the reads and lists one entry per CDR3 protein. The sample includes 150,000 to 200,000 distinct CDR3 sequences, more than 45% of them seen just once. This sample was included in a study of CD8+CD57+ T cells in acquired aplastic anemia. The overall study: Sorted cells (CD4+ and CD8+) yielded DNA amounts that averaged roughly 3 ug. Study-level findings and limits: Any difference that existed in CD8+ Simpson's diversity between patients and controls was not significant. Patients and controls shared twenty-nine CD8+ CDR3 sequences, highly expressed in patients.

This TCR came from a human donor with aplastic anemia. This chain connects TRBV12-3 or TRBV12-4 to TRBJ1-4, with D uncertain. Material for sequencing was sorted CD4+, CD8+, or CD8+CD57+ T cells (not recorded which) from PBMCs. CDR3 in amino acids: CASSIRRRGEKLFF. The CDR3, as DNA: TGTGCCAGCAGTATCCGTCGGCGTGGAGAAAAACTGTTTTTT.